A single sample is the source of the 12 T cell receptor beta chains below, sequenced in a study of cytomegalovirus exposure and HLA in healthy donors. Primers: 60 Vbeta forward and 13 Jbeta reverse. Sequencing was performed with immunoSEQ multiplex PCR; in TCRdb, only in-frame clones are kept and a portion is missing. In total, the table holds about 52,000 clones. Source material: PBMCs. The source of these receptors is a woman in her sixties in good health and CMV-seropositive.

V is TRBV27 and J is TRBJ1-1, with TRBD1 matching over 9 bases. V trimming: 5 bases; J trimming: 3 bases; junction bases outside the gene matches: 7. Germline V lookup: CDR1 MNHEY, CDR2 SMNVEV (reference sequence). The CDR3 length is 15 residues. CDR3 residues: CASSARTGADTEAFF. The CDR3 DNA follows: TGTGCCAGCAGTGCTCGGACAGGGGCCGACACTGAAGCTTTCTTT.

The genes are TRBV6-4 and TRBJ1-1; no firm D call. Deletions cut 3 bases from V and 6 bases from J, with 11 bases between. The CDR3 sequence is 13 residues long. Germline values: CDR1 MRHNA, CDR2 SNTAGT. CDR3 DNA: TGTGCCAGCAGTGAAGGCCCGAGCGCTGAAGCTTTCTTT. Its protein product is CASSEGPSAEAFF.

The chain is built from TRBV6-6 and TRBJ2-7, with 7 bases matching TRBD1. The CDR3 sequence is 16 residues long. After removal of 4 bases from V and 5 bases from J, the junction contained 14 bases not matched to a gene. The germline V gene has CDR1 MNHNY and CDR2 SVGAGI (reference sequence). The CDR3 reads CASSWLNRGEMDEQYF. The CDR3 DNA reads TGTGCCAGCAGTTGGCTTAACAGGGGAGAGATGGACGAGCAGTACTTC.

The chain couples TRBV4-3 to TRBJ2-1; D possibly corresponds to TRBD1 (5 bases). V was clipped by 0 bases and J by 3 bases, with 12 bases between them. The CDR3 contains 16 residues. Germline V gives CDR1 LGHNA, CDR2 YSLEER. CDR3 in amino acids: CASSQDLGQNYNEQFF. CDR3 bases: TGCGCCAGCAGCCAAGATCTGGGGCAGAACTACAATGAGCAGTTCTTC.

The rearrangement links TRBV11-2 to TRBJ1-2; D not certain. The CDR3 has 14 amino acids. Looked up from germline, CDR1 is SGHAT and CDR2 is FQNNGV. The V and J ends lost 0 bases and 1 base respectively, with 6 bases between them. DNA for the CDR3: TGTGCCAGCAGCTTAGAACCAGATAACTATGGCTACACCTTC. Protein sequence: CASSLEPDNYGYTF.

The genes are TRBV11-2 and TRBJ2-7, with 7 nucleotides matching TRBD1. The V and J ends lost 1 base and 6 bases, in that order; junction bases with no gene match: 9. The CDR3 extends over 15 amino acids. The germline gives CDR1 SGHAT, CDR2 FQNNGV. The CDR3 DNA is TGTGCCAGCAGCTTAGGAGGGACAGCCGGAGGCGAGCAGTACTTC. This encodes CASSLGGTAGGEQYF.

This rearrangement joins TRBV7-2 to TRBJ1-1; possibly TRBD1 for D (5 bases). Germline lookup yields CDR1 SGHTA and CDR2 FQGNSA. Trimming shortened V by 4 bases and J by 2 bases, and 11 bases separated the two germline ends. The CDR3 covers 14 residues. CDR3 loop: CASSYLGGNTEAFF. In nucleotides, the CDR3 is TGTGCCAGCAGCTACCTCGGGGGAAACACTGAAGCTTTCTTT.

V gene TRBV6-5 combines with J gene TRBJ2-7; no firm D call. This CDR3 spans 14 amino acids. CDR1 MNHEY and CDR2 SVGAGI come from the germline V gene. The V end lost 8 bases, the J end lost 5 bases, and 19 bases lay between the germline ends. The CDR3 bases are TGTGCCAGCTCACCGACAAGGCTAAGCCACGAGCAGTACTTC. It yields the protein CASSPTRLSHEQYF.

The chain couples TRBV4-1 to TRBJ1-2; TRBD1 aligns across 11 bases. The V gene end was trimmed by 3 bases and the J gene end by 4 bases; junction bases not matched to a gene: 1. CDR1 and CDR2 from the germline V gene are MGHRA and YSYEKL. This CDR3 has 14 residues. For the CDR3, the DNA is TGCGCCAGCAGCCAGGGGACAGGGGGCTATGGCTACACCTTC. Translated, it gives CASSQGTGGYGYTF.

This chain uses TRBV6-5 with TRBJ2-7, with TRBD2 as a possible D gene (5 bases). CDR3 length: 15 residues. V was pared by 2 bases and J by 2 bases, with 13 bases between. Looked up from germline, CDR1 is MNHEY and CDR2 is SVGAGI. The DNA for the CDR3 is TGTGCCAGCAGTTACCGGGAAAGGGAAGCCTACGAGCAGTACTTC. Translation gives CASSYREREAYEQYF.

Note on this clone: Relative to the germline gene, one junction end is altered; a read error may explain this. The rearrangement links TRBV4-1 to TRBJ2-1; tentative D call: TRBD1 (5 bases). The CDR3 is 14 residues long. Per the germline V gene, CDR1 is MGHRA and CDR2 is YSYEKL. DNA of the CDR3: TGCGCCAGCACAAGGACATTCTCCGACAATGAGCAGTTCTTC. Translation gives CASTRTFSDNEQFF.

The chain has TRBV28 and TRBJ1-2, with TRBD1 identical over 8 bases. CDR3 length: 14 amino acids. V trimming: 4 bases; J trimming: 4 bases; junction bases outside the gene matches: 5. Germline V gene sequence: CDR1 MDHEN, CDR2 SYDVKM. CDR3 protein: CASSSGQGIYGYTF. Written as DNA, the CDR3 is TGTGCCAGCAGTTCCGGACAGGGCATCTATGGCTACACCTTC.